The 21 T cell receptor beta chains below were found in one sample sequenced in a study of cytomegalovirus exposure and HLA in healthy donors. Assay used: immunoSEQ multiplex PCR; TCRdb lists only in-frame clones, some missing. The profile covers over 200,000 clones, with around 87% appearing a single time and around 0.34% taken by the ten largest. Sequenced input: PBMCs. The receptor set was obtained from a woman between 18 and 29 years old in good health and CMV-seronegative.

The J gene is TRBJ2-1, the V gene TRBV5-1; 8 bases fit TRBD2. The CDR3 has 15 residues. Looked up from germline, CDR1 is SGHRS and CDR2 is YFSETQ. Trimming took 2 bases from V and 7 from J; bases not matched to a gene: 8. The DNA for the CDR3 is TGCGCCAGCAGCTTAGCGCCCGGGGGGGCGAATGAGCAGTTCTTC. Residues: CASSLAPGGANEQFF.

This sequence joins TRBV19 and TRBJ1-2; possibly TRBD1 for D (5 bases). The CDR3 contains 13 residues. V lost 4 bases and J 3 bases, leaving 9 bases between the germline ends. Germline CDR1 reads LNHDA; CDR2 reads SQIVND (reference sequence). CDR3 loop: CASSRGLHYGYTF. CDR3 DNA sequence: TGTGCCAGTAGTAGGGGACTACACTATGGCTACACCTTC.

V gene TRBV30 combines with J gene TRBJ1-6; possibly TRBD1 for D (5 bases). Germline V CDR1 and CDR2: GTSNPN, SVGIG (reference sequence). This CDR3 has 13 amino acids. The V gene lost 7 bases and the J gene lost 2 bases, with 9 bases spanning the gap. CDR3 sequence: CASAGPYNSPLHF. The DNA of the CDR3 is TGTGCCTCCGCGGGACCCTATAATTCACCCCTCCACTTT.

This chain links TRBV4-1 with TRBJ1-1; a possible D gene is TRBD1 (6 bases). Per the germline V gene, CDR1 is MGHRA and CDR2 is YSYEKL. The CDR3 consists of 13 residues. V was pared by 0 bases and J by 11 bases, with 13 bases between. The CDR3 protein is CASSQEGRGGAFF. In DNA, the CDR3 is TGCGCCAGCAGCCAAGAGGGCAGGGGTGGTGCTTTCTTT.

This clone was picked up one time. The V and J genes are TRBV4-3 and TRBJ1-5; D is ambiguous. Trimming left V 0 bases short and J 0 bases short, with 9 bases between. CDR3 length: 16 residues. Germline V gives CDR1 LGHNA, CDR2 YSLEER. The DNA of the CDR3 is TGCGCCAGCAGCCAAGAATATGTCAGTAGCAATCAGCCCCAGCATTTT. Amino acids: CASSQEYVSSNQPQHF.

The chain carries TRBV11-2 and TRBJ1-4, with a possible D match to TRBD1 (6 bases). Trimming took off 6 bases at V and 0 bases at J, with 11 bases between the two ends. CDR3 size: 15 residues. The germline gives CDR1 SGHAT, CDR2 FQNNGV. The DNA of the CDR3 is TGTGCCAGCAGTCGGACAGACACAACTAATGAAAAACTGTTTTTT. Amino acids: CASSRTDTTNEKLFF.

CDR3 sequence (DNA): TGTGCCAGCAGCTTGCTGGGGGGGCGGACAGATACGCAGTATTTT. This translates into CASSLLGGRTDTQYF. The chain employs TRBV5-4 and TRBJ2-3; D possibly corresponds to TRBD2 (7 bases). Germline V gene data show CDR1 as SGHNT and CDR2 as YYREEE (reference sequence). Trimming took off 1 base at V and 3 bases at J, with 12 bases between the two ends. CDR3 size: 15 residues.

CDR3 sequence reads: CASGLSGGIYNEQFF. The CDR3, as DNA: TGTGCCAGCGGACTTAGCGGGGGGATATACAATGAGCAGTTCTTC. J is TRBJ2-1 and V is TRBV27; 10 bases match TRBD2. Germline-derived CDR1 and CDR2 are MNHEY and SMNVEV (reference sequence). This CDR3 is built from 15 residues. J lost 4 bases, V lost 8 bases, and 8 bases had no gene match.

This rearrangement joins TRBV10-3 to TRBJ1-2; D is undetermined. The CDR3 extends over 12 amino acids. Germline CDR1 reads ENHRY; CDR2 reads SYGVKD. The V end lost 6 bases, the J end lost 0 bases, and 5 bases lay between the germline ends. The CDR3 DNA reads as TGTGCCATCAGCAGTGCTAACTATGGCTACACCTTC. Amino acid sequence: CAISSANYGYTF.

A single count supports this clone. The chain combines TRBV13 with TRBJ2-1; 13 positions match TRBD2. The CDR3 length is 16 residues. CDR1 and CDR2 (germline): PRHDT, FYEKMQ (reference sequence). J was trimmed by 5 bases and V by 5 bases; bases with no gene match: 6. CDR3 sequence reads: CASSPFGTSGDNEQFF. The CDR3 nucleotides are TGTGCCAGCAGCCCCTTCGGGACTAGCGGGGACAATGAGCAGTTCTTC.

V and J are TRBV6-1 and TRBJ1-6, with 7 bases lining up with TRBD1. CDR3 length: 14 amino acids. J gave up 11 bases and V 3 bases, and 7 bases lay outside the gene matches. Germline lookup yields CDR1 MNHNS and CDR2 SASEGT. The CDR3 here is CASSDRGALPPLHF. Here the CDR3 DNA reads TGTGCCAGCAGTGACAGGGGGGCTCTCCCACCCCTCCACTTT.

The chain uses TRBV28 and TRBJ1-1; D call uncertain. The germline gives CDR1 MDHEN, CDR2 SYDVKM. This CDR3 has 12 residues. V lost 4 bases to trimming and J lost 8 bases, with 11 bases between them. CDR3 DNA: TGTGCCAGCAGTTCGTACACGGAGGAAGCTTTCTTT. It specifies CASSSYTEEAFF.

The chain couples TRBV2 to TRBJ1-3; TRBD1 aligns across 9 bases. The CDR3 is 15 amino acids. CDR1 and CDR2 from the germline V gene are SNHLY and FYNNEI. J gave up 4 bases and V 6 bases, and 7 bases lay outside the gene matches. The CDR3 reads CASSARDRAGNTIYF. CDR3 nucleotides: TGTGCCAGCAGCGCCCGGGACAGGGCGGGAAACACCATATATTTT.

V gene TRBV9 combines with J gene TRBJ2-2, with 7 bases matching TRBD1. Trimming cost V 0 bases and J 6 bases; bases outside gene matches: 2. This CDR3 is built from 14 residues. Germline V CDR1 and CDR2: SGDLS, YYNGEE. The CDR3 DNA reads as TGTGCCAGCAGCGTAGAAGGGGGCCCCGGGGAGCTGTTTTTT. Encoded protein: CASSVEGGPGELFF.

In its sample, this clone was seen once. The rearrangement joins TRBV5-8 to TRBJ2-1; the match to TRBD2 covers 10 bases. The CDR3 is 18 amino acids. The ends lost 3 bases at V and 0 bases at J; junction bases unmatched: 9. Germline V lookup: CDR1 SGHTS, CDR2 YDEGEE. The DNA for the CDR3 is TGTGCCAGCAGCTATCATACTAGCGGGGCAAGCTCCTACAATGAGCAGTTCTTC. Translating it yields CASSYHTSGASSYNEQFF.

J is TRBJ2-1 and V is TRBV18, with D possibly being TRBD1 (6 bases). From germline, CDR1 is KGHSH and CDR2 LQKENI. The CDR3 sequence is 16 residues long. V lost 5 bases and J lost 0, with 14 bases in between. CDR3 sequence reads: CASSTPDRSSYNEQFF. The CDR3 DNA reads TGTGCCAGCTCAACCCCGGACAGAAGCTCCTACAATGAGCAGTTCTTC.

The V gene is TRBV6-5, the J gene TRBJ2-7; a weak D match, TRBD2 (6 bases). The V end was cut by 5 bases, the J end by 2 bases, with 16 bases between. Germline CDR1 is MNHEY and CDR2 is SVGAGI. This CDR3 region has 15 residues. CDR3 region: CASSRYKGRTYEQYF. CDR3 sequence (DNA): TGTGCCAGCAGTCGCTACAAGGGGAGGACCTACGAGCAGTACTTC.

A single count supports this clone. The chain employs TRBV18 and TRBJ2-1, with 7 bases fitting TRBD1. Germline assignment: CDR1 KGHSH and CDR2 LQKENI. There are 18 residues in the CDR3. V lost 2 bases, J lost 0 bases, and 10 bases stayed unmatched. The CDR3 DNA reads TGTGCCAGCTCACCAGACCGGGACAGCCTTGGCTCCTACAATGAGCAGTTCTTC. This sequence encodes CASSPDRDSLGSYNEQFF.

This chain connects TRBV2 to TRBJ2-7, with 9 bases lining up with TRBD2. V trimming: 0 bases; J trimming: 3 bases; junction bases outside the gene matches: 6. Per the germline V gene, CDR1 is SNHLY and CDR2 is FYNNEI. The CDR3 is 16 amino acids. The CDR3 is CASSEAWAGGNYEQYF. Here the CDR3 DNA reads TGTGCCAGCAGTGAAGCTTGGGCGGGGGGGAACTACGAGCAGTACTTC.

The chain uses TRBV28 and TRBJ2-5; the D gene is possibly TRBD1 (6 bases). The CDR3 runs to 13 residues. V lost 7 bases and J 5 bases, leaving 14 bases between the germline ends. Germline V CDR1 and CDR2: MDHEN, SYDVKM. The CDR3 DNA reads TGTGCCAGCACCCCCCCAGGGGCGGAGACCCAGTACTTC. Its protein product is CASTPPGAETQYF.

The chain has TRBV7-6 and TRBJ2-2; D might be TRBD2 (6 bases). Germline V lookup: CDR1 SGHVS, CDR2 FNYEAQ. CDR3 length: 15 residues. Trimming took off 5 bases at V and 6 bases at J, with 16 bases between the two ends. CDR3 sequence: CASSPAPGEAGELFF. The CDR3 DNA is TGTGCCAGCAGCCCCGCGCCCGGGGAGGCCGGGGAGCTGTTTTTT. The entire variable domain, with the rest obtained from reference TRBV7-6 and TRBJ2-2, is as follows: GAGVSQSPRYKVTKRGQDVALRCDPISGHVSLYWYRQALGQGPEFLTYFNYEAQQDKSGLPNDRFSAERPEGSISTLTIQRTEQRDSAMYRCASSPAPGEAGELFFGEGSRLTVL.